The clone carrying this T cell receptor beta chain was seen only a few times. Antigen specificity is unknown. This entry belongs to a study of beta chain features in type 1 diabetes. Study observations and caveats: TCRB CDR3s from Type 1 diabetes patients were moderately but significantly shorter in all four CD4+ subsets.

In germline, CDR1 is SGHTA, CDR2 FQGNSA. This CDR3 has 13 amino acids. V lost 5 bases to trimming and J lost 8 bases, with 13 bases between them. The whole isolated RNA underwent reverse transcription, so sequencing captured expressed TCRB transcripts. Libraries were prepared by immunoSEQ multiplex PCR; TCRdb keeps only in-frame clonotypes and omits some of them. The sample yields approximately 150,000 clones, over 9.5% seen once. Input material: naive CD4+ T cells from blood. The chain uses TRBV7-2 and TRBJ2-1; D is possibly TRBD1 (5 bases). The clonotype originates from a man between 18 and 29 years old in good health. The CDR3 here is CASSRYGADEQFF. CDR3 bases: TGTGCCAGCAGCCGGTATGGGGCGGATGAGCAGTTCTTC.